This TCR beta chain derives from a study of cytomegalovirus exposure and HLA in healthy donors. Use of 60 Vbeta and 13 Jbeta primers characterized the PCR. The protocol was immunoSEQ multiplex PCR, while the TCRdb copy is restricted to in-frame clones and leaves out a portion. The listing contains 45,000 to 70,000 clones. Trimming cost V 3 bases and J 4 bases; bases outside gene matches: 7. The germline V gene encodes CDR1 LNHDA and CDR2 SQIVND (reference sequence). The CDR3 is 16 amino acids. The chain links TRBV19 to TRBJ2-5; TRBD2 agrees at 11 bases. The TCR sequence derives from a woman aged 45-65 years in good health and CMV-seropositive. The sequenced sample consisted of PBMCs. CDR3 sequence reads: CASSMKGTSGRETQYF. Written as DNA, the CDR3 is TGTGCCAGTAGTATGAAGGGGACTAGCGGAAGAGAGACCCAGTACTTC.